Reported below is one T cell receptor beta chain. This clone's antigen is unknown. The data were taken from a study of T cells expressing NK-cell markers (dated by TCRdb to about 2020). Broadly, across the study: In sorted CD3+CD56+NKG2C+, CD3+CD56+NKG2C- and CD3+CD56-NKG2C+ T-cell subsets from eight donors, TCR beta-chain repertoires were profiled. Among the eight sequenced donors, seven were HCMV-seropositive and one was HCMV-seronegative. The eight sequenced donors were randomly selected healthy volunteers, three men and five women. Libraries were sequenced as 2 x 150 bp reads on Illumina HiSeq 2000/2500, MiSeq or NextSeq.

HCMV-specific IgG was detected in serum with a commercial ELISA kit to determine HCMV serostatus. Ficoll density gradient centrifugation was used to isolate peripheral blood mononuclear cells from blood. Overall results and qualifications from the work: For five or six donors, the dominant CD3+CD56+NKG2C+ clonotypes were among the top 10 CD8+ clonotypes and accounted for about 1.0-7.5% of CD8+ T cells. Those dominant clonotypes were again the most abundant among CD3+CD56-NKG2C+ cells in a few donors, at about 28.3-60.1%. It remained unclear whether the expanded NKG2C-expressing T cell clones were specific for HCMV antigens.

The CDR3 spans 17 residues, from the cysteine through the phenylalanine. No DNA has been recorded. In the germline V gene, CDR1 corresponds to SGHRS and CDR2 to YFSETQ. The instrument given in TCRdb is Illumina HiSeq 2000. TCR beta cDNA libraries were made by 5'RACE template switching that added a universal primer site and unique molecular identifiers. cDNA synthesis was primed from the TCR beta constant segment and was followed by two successive PCR amplification steps. As for the original processing: MIGEC handled demultiplexing of the reads and grouping by UMI, while MiTCR was used to assemble and quantify clonotypes. To remove erroneous sequences, TCR cDNA sequences were retained only when supported by two or more reads. The tcR package was used for downstream repertoire analysis, and clonotypes were matched between fractions using CDR3 nucleotide sequence together with V segment. Antigen specificity was annotated against VDJdb with VDJmatch, allowing one amino acid substitution in CDR3. TCRdb reanalyzed the reads, keeping one entry per CDR3 protein sequence and omitting DNA. TCRdb, not the authors, supplied the V and J calls. This sample's table lists about 460,000 distinct CDR3 sequences. Jointly, the top ten make up about 1.5% of the sample.

The receptor comes from a woman between 45 and 65 years old in good health. Donor details come from another sample of the same person, matched by shared clones. This sequence uses TRBV5-1 and TRBJ2-6; TCRdb gives TRBD1 as the D gene, but with no DNA this cannot be confirmed. Source material: blood T cells: a sorted CD56 or NKG2C T cell subset, CD4+ or CD8+ T cells, or bulk PBMC T cells (not recorded which). CDR3 region: CASSQIDRGPGANVLTF.